This T cell receptor beta chain was observed in a study of CD8+ T cells in alopecia areata. Findings and caveats of the study: The study found tofacitinib significantly decreased scalp clonality and expanded CD8+ clones among the top 100. Many of the expanded lesional clones endured in scalp and blood while on tofacitinib. Uncertainty remains about how baseline CD8+ expansion links to response, with one nonresponder.

Trimming took 4 bases from V and 1 from J, leaving 1 base between them. The germline CDR1 and CDR2 sequences are MNHEY and SVGAGI. The length of the CDR3 is 11 residues. Extraction and reverse transcription of RNA yielded cDNA as the sequencing template. Clones were read by immunoSEQ multiplex PCR, and TCRdb kept only the in-frame ones, dropping some. Here the sample spans some 110,000 clones, around 58% being singletons. Details on this clone: What it recognizes is unknown.

As for treatment: oral pan-JAK inhibitor, 5-10 mg twice daily. Sequenced material: CD8+ T cells sorted from blood, taken at week 4, from a patient treated with tofacitinib. The sequence was collected from a human donor with alopecia areata. V usage is TRBV6-5 and J usage is TRBJ1-1; the D is unclear. The CDR3 loop is CASSWNTEAFF. The CDR3 region has the DNA TGTGCCAGCAGTTGGAACACTGAAGCTTTCTTT.